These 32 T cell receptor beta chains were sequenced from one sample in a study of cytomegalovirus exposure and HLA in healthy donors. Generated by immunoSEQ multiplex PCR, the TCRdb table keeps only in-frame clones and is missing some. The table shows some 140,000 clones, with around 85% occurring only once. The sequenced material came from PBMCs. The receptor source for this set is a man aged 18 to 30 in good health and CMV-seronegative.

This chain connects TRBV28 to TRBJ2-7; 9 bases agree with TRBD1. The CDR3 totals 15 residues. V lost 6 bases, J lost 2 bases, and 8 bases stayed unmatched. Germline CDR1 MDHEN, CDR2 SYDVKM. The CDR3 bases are TGTGCCAGCAGGTCCCACAGGGGGCCCACCTACGAGCAGTACTTC. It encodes CASRSHRGPTYEQYF.

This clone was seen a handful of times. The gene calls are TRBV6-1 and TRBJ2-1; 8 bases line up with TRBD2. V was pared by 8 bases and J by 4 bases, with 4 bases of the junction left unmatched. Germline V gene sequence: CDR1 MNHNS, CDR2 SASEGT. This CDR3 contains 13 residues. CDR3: CASFSGMYNEQFF. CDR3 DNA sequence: TGTGCCAGCTTTAGCGGGATGTACAATGAGCAGTTCTTC.

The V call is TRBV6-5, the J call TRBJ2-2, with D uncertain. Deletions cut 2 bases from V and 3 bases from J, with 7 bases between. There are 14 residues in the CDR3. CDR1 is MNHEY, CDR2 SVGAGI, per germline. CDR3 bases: TGTGCCAGCAGTTACGCGTTTGACACCGGGGAGCTGTTTTTT. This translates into CASSYAFDTGELFF.

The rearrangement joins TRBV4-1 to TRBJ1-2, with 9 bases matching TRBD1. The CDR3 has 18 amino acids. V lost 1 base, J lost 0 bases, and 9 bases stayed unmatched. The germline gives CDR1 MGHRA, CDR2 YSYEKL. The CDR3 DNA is TGCGCCAGCAGCCAAGGTCGGACAGGGGCTAACTCTAACTATGGCTACACCTTC. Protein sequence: CASSQGRTGANSNYGYTF.

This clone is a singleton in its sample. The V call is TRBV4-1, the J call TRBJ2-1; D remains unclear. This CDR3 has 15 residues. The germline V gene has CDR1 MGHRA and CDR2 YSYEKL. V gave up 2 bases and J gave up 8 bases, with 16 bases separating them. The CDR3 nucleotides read TGCGCCAGCAGCCAACAAGCCTGGGTCGAGGATGAGCAGTTCTTC. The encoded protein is CASSQQAWVEDEQFF.

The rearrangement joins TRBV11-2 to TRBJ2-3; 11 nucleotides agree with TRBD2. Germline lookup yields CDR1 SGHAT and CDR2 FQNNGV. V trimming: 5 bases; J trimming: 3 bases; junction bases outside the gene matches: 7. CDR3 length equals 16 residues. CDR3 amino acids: CASSIVAGGRTDTQYF. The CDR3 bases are TGTGCCAGCAGCATAGTAGCGGGGGGGAGGACAGATACGCAGTATTTT.

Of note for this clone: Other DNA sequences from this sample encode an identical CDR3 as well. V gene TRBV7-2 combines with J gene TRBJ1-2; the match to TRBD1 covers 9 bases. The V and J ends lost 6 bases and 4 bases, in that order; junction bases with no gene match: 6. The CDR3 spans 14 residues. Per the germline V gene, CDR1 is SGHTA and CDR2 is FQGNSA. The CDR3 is CASSLQGAGYGYTF. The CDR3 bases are TGTGCCAGCAGTTTACAGGGGGCTGGCTATGGCTACACCTTC.

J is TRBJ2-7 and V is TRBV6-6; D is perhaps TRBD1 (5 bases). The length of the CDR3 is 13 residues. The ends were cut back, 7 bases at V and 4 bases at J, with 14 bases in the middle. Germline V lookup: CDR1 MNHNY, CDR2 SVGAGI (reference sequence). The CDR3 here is CASISKGKYEQYF. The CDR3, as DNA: TGTGCCAGCATCTCAAAGGGGAAGTACGAGCAGTACTTC.

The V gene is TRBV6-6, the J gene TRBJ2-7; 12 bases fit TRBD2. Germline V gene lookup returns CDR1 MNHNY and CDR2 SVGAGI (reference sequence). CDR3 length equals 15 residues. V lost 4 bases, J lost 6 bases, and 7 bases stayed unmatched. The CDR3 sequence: CASSLGTSGLGEQYF. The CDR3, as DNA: TGTGCCAGCAGTTTGGGGACTAGCGGGTTGGGCGAGCAGTACTTC.

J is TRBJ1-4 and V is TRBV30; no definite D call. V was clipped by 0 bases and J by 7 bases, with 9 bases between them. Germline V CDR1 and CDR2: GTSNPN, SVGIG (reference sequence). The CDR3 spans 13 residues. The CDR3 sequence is CAWSVSAGEKLFF. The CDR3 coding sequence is TGTGCCTGGAGTGTGTCAGCGGGTGAAAAACTGTTTTTT.

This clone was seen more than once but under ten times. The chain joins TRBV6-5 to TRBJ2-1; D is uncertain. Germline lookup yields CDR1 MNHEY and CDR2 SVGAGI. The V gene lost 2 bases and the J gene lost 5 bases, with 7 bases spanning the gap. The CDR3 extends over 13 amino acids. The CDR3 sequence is CASSYGPNNEQFF. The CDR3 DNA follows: TGTGCCAGCAGTTACGGGCCAAACAATGAGCAGTTCTTC.

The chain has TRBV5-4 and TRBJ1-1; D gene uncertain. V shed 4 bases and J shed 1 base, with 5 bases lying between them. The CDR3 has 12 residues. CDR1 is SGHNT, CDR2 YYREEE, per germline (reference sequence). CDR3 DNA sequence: TGTGCCAGCAGCGCGGGGAACACTGAAGCTTTCTTT. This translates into CASSAGNTEAFF.

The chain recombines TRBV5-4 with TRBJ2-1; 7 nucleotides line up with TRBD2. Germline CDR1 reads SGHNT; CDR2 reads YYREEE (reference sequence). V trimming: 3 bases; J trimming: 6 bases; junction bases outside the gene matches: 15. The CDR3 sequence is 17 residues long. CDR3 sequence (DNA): TGTGCCAGCAGCTCTCCCCTAGACCCCGAGCGGGGCAATGAGCAGTTCTTC. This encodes CASSSPLDPERGNEQFF. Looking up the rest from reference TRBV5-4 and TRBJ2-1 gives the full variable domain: ETGVTQSPTHLIKTRGQQVTLRCSSQSGHNTVSWYQQALGQGPQFIFQYYREEENGRGNFPPRFSGLQFPNYSSELNVNALELDDSALYLCASSSPLDPERGNEQFFGPGTRLTVL.

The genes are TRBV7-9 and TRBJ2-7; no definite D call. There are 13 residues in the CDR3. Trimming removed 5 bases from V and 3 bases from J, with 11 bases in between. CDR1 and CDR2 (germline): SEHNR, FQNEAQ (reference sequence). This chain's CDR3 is CASSGGSIYEQYF. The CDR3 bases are TGTGCCAGCAGCGGCGGATCGATCTACGAGCAGTACTTC.

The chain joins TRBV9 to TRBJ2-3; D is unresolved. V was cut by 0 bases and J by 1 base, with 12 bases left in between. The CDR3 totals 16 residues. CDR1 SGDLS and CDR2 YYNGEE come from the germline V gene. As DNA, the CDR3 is TGTGCCAGCAGCGTAGCCCCGAGCTCACGCACAGATACGCAGTATTTT. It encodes CASSVAPSSRTDTQYF.

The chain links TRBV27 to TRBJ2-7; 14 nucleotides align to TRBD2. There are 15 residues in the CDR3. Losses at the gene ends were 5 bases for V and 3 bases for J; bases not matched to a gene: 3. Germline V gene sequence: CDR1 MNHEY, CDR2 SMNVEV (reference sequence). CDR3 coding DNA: TGTGCCAGCAGTGGGACTAGCGGGAGTGGCTACGAGCAGTACTTC. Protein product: CASSGTSGSGYEQYF.

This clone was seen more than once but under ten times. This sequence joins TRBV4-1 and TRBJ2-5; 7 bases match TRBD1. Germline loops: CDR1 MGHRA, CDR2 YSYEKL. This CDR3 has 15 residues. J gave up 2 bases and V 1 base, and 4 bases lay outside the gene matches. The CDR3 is CASSQAGQLQETQYF. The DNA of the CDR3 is TGCGCCAGCAGCCAAGCGGGACAGCTTCAAGAGACCCAGTACTTC.

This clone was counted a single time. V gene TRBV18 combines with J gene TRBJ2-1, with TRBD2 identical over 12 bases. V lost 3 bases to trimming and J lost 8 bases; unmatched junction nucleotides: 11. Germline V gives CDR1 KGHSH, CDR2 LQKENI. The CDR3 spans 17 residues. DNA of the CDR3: TGTGCCAGCTCACCTAAATCTAGCGGGGGGGCCAGGGATGAGCAGTTCTTC. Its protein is CASSPKSSGGARDEQFF.

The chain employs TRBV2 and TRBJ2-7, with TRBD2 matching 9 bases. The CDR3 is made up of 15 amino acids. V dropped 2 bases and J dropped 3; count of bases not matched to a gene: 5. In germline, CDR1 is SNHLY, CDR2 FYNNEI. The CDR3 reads CASSEYVSGSYEQYF. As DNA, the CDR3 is TGTGCCAGCAGTGAATATGTTAGCGGGAGCTACGAGCAGTACTTC.

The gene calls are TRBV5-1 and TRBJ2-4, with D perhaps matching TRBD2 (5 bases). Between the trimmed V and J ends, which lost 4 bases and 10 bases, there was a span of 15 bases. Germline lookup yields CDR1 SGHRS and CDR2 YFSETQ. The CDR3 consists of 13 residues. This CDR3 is CASSPDTLEIQYF. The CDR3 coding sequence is TGCGCCAGCAGCCCAGACACACTAGAAATTCAGTACTTC.

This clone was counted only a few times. The chain's CDR3 is CASSLERDTQYF. The CDR3 DNA follows: TGCGCCAGCAGCTTGGAGAGAGATACGCAGTATTTT. The chain has TRBV5-1 and TRBJ2-3; no reliable D call. Trimming took off 0 bases at V and 5 bases at J, with 4 bases between the two ends. The germline CDR1 and CDR2 sequences are SGHRS and YFSETQ. CDR3 size: 12 residues.

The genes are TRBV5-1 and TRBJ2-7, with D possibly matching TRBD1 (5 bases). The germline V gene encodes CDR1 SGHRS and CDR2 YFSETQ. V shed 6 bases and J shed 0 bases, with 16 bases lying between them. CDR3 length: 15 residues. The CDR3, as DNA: TGCGCCAGCAAACTCTTCTCAGGGAACTCCTACGAGCAGTACTTC. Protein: CASKLFSGNSYEQYF.

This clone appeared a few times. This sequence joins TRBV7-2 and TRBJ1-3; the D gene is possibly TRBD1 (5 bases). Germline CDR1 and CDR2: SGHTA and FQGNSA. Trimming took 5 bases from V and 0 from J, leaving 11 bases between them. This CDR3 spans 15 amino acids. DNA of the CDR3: TGTGCCAGCAGCGCCGACAGCTACTCTGGAAACACCATATATTTT. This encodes CASSADSYSGNTIYF.

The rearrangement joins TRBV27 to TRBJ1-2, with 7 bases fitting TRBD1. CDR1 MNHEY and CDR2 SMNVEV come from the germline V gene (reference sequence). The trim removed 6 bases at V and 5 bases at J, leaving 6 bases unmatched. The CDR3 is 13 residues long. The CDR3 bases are TGTGCCAGCAGCCTAGCAGGGGGTTATGGCTACACCTTC. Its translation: CASSLAGGYGYTF.

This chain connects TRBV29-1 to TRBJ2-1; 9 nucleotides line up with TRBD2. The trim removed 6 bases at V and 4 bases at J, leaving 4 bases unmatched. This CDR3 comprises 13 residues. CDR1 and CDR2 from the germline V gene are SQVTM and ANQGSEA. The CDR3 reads CSVGLARYNEQFF. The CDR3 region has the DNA TGCAGCGTCGGACTAGCGAGGTACAATGAGCAGTTCTTC.

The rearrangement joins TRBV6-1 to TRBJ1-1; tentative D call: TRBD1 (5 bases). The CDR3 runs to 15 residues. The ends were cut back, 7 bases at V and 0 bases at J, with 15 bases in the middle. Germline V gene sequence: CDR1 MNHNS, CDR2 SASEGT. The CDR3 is CASMNRQGMNTEAFF. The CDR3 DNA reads TGTGCCAGCATGAATAGGCAGGGTATGAACACTGAAGCTTTCTTT.

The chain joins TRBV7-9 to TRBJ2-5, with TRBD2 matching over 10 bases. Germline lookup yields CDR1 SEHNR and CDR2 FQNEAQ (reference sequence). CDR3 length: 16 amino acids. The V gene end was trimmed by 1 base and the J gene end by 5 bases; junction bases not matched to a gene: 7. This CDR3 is CASSLGVLAGEETQYF. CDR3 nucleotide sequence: TGTGCCAGCAGCTTAGGTGTTCTAGCGGGGGAGGAGACCCAGTACTTC. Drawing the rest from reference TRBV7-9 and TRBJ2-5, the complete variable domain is DTGVSQNPRHKITKRGQNVTFRCDPISEHNRLYWYRQTLGQGPEFLTYFQNEAQLEKSRLLSDRFSAERPKGSFSTLEIQRTEQGDSAMYLCASSLGVLAGEETQYFGPGTRLLVL.

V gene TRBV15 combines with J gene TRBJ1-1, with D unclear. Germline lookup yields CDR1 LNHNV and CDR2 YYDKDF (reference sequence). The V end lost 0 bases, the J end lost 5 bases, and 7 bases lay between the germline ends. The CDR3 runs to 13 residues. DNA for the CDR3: TGTGCCACCAGCAGAGAACACGGGACTGAAGCTTTCTTT. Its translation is CATSREHGTEAFF.

CDR3 residues: CASSSGRTTYEQYF. DNA for the CDR3: TGTGCCAGCAGCTCGGGACGGACTACCTACGAGCAGTACTTC. This chain uses TRBV5-4 with TRBJ2-7; D might be TRBD2 (6 bases). Germline CDR1 reads SGHNT; CDR2 reads YYREEE (reference sequence). V shed 3 bases and J shed 2 bases, with 12 bases lying between them. The CDR3 runs to 14 residues.

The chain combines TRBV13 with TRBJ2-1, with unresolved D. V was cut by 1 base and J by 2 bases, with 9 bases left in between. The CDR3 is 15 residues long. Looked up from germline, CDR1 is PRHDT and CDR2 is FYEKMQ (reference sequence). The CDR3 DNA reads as TGTGCCAGCAGCTTAGAGGCGAGGCCCTACAATGAGCAGTTCTTC. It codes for CASSLEARPYNEQFF.

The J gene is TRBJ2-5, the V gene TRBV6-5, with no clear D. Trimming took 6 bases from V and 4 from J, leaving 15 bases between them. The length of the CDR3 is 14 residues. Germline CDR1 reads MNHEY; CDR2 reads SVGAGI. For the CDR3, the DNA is TGTGCCAGCAGCCGCCCCGGGTTGTTAGAGACCCAGTACTTC. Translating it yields CASSRPGLLETQYF.

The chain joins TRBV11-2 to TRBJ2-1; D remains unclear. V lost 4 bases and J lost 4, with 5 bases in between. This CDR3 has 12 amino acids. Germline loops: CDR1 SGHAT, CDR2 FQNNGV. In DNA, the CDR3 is TGTGCCAGCAGCTATAAATACAATGAGCAGTTCTTC. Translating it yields CASSYKYNEQFF.